One sample yielded the 22 T cell receptor beta chains listed below, sequenced in a study of CD8 T cells in ankylosing spondylitis listed by TCRdb under 2017. Libraries came from 5' RACE. The data were produced on an Illumina HiSeq 2500. TCRdb reprocessed the public reads (quality trimming at Q25 with fastp, clone calling with MiXCR) and kept in-frame beta chains. Rows merge per CDR3 protein into single entries with the most common DNA and genes. The sample table shows about 310,000 distinct CDR3 sequences, and around 21% are seen once. The top ten clonotypes cover about 4% of the sample. Input material: blood, either unsorted or a sorted T cell fraction (not recorded which). These receptors came from a female donor with ankylosing spondylitis or in good health (not recorded which).

The chain carries TRBV7-9 and TRBJ1-1, with 8 bases identical to TRBD1. The CDR3 consists of 14 residues. V was pared by 7 bases and J by 1 base, with 5 bases of the junction left unmatched. Germline CDR1 and CDR2: SEHNR and FQNEAQ (reference sequence). The CDR3 is CASIQGAGNTEAFF. In DNA, the CDR3 is TGTGCCAGCATTCAGGGGGCTGGGAACACTGAAGCTTTCTTT.

This sequence joins TRBV5-1 and TRBJ2-1; a weak D match, TRBD1 (5 bases). This CDR3 has 15 amino acids. V lost 0 bases, J lost 9 bases, and 16 bases lay in between. CDR1 and CDR2 (germline): SGHRS, YFSETQ. CDR3 sequence (DNA): TGCGCCAGCAGCTTGGAGGTGGGCAGGGTGGGTGAGCAGTTCTTC. Protein sequence: CASSLEVGRVGEQFF.

This clonotype appeared a few times. V usage is TRBV11-1 and J usage is TRBJ2-1; TRBD2 aligns across 16 bases. This CDR3 has 20 residues. CDR1 and CDR2 from the germline V gene are SGHAT and FQDESV (reference sequence). Trimming at V came to 4 bases and at J to 0 bases, leaving 9 bases not matched to a gene. The CDR3 DNA reads TGTGCCAGCAGCTCTTCGGGACTAGCGGGAGGGCCCGGCTCCTACAATGAGCAGTTCTTC. Translating it yields CASSSSGLAGGPGSYNEQFF. The full variable domain, its missing parts supplied by reference TRBV11-1 and TRBJ2-1, is EAEVAQSPRYKITEKSQAVAFWCDPISGHATLYWYRQILGQGPELLVQFQDESVVDDSQLPKDRFSAERLKGVDSTLKIQPAELGDSAMYLCASSSSGLAGGPGSYNEQFFGPGTRLTVL.

This clonotype was seen more than once but under ten times. The chain is built from TRBV6-2 or TRBV6-3 and TRBJ2-5; unclear D gene. The V end lost 0 bases, the J end lost 5 bases, and 16 bases lay between the germline ends. This CDR3 comprises 16 residues. Per the germline V gene, CDR1 is MNHEY and CDR2 is SVGEGT. The CDR3 loop reads CASSYSNPYSRETQYF. CDR3 DNA sequence: TGTGCCAGCAGTTACTCGAACCCCTATTCGAGGGAGACCCAGTACTTC.

In its sample, this clonotype was seen many times. The chain employs TRBV20-1 and TRBJ2-3; tentative D call: TRBD2 (5 bases). The germline V gene encodes CDR1 DFQATT and CDR2 SNEGSKA (reference sequence). This CDR3 has 15 residues. Trimming pared 5 bases from V and 0 bases from J, leaving 15 bases between. The CDR3 DNA reads as TGCAGTGCTGGGCCACTAGGGTTAAGCACAGATACGCAGTATTTT. This sequence encodes CSAGPLGLSTDTQYF.

This clonotype was seen a handful of times. The CDR3 bases are TGTGCCAGCAGCTTAGACCCTAGCGGGATATACGAGCAGTACTTC. Translating it yields CASSLDPSGIYEQYF. The chain couples TRBV7-8 to TRBJ2-7, with 9 bases lining up with TRBD2. Per germline, CDR1 SGHVS and CDR2 FQNEAQ. V was pared by 1 base and J by 4 bases, with 5 bases of the junction left unmatched. The CDR3 spans 15 residues.

The chain recombines TRBV6-1 with TRBJ2-1, with 9 bases fitting TRBD1. The CDR3 is 14 residues long. The V and J ends lost 6 bases and 10 bases, in that order; junction bases with no gene match: 10. Per germline, CDR1 MNHNS and CDR2 SASEGT. Here the CDR3 DNA reads TGTGCCAGCAGCCCCGGGACAGGGTTGCGAGAGCAGTTCTTC. Translated: CASSPGTGLREQFF.

The chain carries TRBV3-1 and TRBJ2-2; D unresolved. The CDR3 loop spans 12 amino acids. Germline-derived CDR1 and CDR2 are LGHDT and YNNKEL (reference sequence). The V end was cut by 1 base, the J end by 6 bases, with 3 bases between. CDR3 in DNA: TGTGCCAGCAGCCAAGTACCCGGGGAGCTGTTTTTT. It translates to CASSQVPGELFF. Variable domain in full (rest from reference TRBV3-1 and TRBJ2-2): DTAVSQTPKYLVTQMGNDKSIKCEQNLGHDTMYWYKQDSKKFLKIMFSYNNKELIINETVPNRFSPKSPDKAHLNLHINSLELGDSAVYFCASSQVPGELFFGEGSRLTVL.

The chain has TRBV15 and TRBJ1-2; D gene ambiguous. Germline V gene lookup returns CDR1 LNHNV and CDR2 YYDKDF (reference sequence). V was pared by 5 bases and J by 5 bases, with 9 bases between. This CDR3 region has 12 residues. The CDR3 is CATSGPKYGYTF. CDR3 DNA: TGTGCCACCAGCGGGCCGAAATATGGCTACACCTTC.

The chain uses TRBV10-3 and TRBJ1-4; D uncertain. The length of the CDR3 is 14 residues. Trimming cost V 0 bases and J 10 bases, with 12 bases left between them. Germline V gene data show CDR1 as ENHRY and CDR2 as SYGVKD. In DNA, the CDR3 is TGTGCCATCAGTGAGTCGACGAGCTCCGCAAAACTGTTTTTT. Its protein is CAISESTSSAKLFF.

This chain links TRBV5-1 with TRBJ1-3; no clear D. Deletions cut 5 bases from V and 6 bases from J, with 15 bases between. Germline CDR1 is SGHRS and CDR2 is YFSETQ. The CDR3 runs 14 residues. Written as DNA, the CDR3 is TGCGCCAGCAGGCAGCTCCCGGTGAAAAACACCATATATTTT. It yields the protein CASRQLPVKNTIYF.

The chain couples TRBV7-2 to TRBJ1-6, with a weak D call TRBD1 (5 bases). Germline V lookup: CDR1 SGHTA, CDR2 FQGNSA. The CDR3 covers 15 residues. The V and J ends lost 1 base and 6 bases respectively, with 10 bases between them. CDR3 DNA: TGTGCCAGCAGCTTAGTCCAGGGCGGTAATTCACCCCTCCACTTT. Translated, it gives CASSLVQGGNSPLHF. The full variable domain, completed using reference TRBV7-2 and TRBJ1-6, is GAGVSQSPSNKVTEKGKDVELRCDPISGHTALYWYRQSLGQGLEFLIYFQGNSAPDKSGLPSDRFSAERTGGSVSTLTIQRTQQEDSAVYLCASSLVQGGNSPLHFGNGTRLTVT.

This clonotype was detected a few times. The chain links TRBV12-3 or TRBV12-4 to TRBJ1-1, with a tentative D call TRBD1 (5 bases). V lost 8 bases and J 4 bases, leaving 17 bases between the germline ends. The CDR3 runs to 14 residues. CDR3 residues: CASGPGTVSTEAFF. CDR3 bases: TGTGCCAGCGGCCCCGGGACGGTAAGCACTGAAGCTTTCTTT.

V gene TRBV5-1 combines with J gene TRBJ2-3, with TRBD2 matching over 11 bases. CDR1 and CDR2 from the germline V gene are SGHRS and YFSETQ. J lost 2 bases, V lost 3 bases, and 5 bases had no gene match. The CDR3 consists of 16 residues. The CDR3 sequence is CASSWGLADYTDTQYF. The CDR3 bases are TGCGCCAGCAGCTGGGGACTAGCGGACTACACAGATACGCAGTATTTT.

This clonotype showed up many times. V is TRBV7-2 and J is TRBJ2-7; D gene uncertain. V gave up 4 bases and J gave up 4 bases, with 11 bases separating them. The CDR3 loop spans 13 amino acids. Germline assignment: CDR1 SGHTA and CDR2 FQGNSA. The CDR3 sequence: CASSSTFGYEQYF. The CDR3 DNA reads TGTGCCAGCAGCTCCACTTTTGGTTACGAGCAGTACTTC.

This clonotype has only a few counts. The J gene is TRBJ1-1, the V gene TRBV2; D unclear. In germline, CDR1 is SNHLY, CDR2 FYNNEI. The CDR3 is 13 residues long. V was trimmed by 5 bases and J by 1 base, leaving 8 bases between them. The CDR3 reads CASSLKSNTEAFF. CDR3 DNA sequence: TGTGCCAGCAGTTTAAAATCGAACACTGAAGCTTTCTTT.

This clonotype was observed at least ten times. The rearrangement joins TRBV20-1 to TRBJ1-2, with D perhaps TRBD1 (5 bases). Germline V gives CDR1 DFQATT, CDR2 SNEGSKA (reference sequence). The CDR3 totals 11 residues. V dropped 6 bases and J dropped 8 bases, with 13 bases sitting between them. CDR3: CSAPGLSGYTF. The CDR3, as DNA: TGCAGTGCCCCAGGGTTAAGCGGCTACACCTTC.

The chain carries TRBV7-2 and TRBJ2-3; D remains unclear. Germline lookup yields CDR1 SGHTA and CDR2 FQGNSA. This CDR3 region has 13 residues. Trimming stripped 4 bases from V and 3 bases from J, with 8 bases between. The CDR3 is CASSSPATDTQYF. The DNA for the CDR3 is TGTGCCAGCAGCTCCCCGGCTACAGATACGCAGTATTTT.

This clonotype was detected a few times. CDR3 in DNA: TGCAGTGCTAGTAGGCTAGCGGGGGGTAATGAGCAGTTCTTC. Residues: CSASRLAGGNEQFF. The V call is TRBV20-1, the J call TRBJ2-1; 11 bases are a match to TRBD2. V shed 3 bases and J 7 bases; nucleotides not matched to a gene: 5. The germline V gene encodes CDR1 DFQATT and CDR2 SNEGSKA (reference sequence). This CDR3 has 14 amino acids.

In its sample, this clonotype was seen many times. The chain couples TRBV29-1 to TRBJ1-1, with D uncertain. Germline V CDR1 and CDR2: SQVTM, ANQGSEA. CDR3 length equals 12 residues. With 7 bases removed from V and 1 base from J, the gap between germline ends came to 10 bases. The CDR3 coding sequence is TGCAGCGGGACCCTCGGGAACACTGAAGCTTTCTTT. It is translated as CSGTLGNTEAFF.

The chain links TRBV12-3 or TRBV12-4 to TRBJ2-7, with D perhaps matching TRBD2 (5 bases). This CDR3 comprises 16 residues. Trimming cost V 3 bases and J 0 bases, with 15 bases left between them. The CDR3 region has the DNA TGTGCCAGCAGTTTCCCAACTGGCGGGCCCTCCTACGAGCAGTACTTC. It specifies CASSFPTGGPSYEQYF.

This clonotype was seen just once. The chain employs TRBV30 and TRBJ2-3; no definite D call. Germline assignment: CDR1 GTSNPN and CDR2 SVGIG (reference sequence). The CDR3 spans 13 residues. Trimming took off 2 bases at V and 1 base at J, with 7 bases between the two ends. CDR3 in amino acids: CAWSLRGTDTQYF. For the CDR3, the DNA is TGTGCCTGGAGTTTAAGGGGCACAGATACGCAGTATTTT.